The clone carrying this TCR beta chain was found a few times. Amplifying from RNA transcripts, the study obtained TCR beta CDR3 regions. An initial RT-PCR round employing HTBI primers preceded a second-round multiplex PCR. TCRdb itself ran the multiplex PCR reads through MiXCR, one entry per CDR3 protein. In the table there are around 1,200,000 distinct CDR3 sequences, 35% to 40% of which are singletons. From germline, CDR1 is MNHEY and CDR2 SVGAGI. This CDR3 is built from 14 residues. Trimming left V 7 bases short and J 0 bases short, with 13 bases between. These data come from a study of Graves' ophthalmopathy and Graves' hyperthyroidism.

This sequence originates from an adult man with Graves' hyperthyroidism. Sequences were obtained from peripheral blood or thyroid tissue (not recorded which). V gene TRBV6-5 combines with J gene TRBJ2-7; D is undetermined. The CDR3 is CASIEDFSSYEQYF. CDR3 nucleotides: TGTGCCAGCATAGAAGACTTTAGCTCCTACGAGCAGTACTTC.